A selection of T cell receptor beta chains follows, all from one sample in a study of shared clonotypes between healthy human individuals. The method was immunoSEQ multiplex PCR; TCRdb's version includes in-frame clones alone and lacks a portion of them. The table includes around 1.6 million clones, 98% detected once. Sequencing was done on a sample of naive CD4+ T cells sorted from blood. All receptors come from a man aged 30-40 years in good health. The CDR3 runs from the conserved cysteine through the conserved F or W. The D gene is left open where the match is weak. Some rows mark clone size as missing; the rest say once, few, many or name a class of expanded clone.

v_gene,d_gene,abundance,j_gene,CDR3aa,CDR3nt
TRBV28,.,.,TRBJ2-7,CASRGSYEQYF,TGTGCCAGCAGGGGATCCTACGAGCAGTACTTC
TRBV5-5,.,.,TRBJ2-2,CASSFAAGELFF,TGTGCCAGCAGCTTTGCAGCCGGGGAGCTGTTTTTT
TRBV7-3,TRBD1,.,TRBJ2-7,CASSLGPGQRSEQYF,TGTGCCAGCAGCTTAGGTCCGGGACAGCGAAGCGAGCAGTACTTC
TRBV7-9,.,.,TRBJ2-5,CASSLKGNQETQYF,TGTGCCAGCAGCTTAAAGGGGAACCAAGAGACCCAGTACTTC
TRBV25-1,.,.,TRBJ2-2,CASATYTGELFF,TGTGCCAGCGCGACCTACACCGGGGAGCTGTTTTTT
TRBV5-1,.,.,TRBJ2-7,CASSLERAGSSYEQYF,TGCGCCAGCAGCTTGGAACGGGCTGGGAGCTCCTACGAGCAGTACTTC
TRBV5-6,.,.,TRBJ1-2,CASSRQAAYGYTF,TGTGCCAGCAGCCGACAGGCTGCCTATGGCTACACCTTC
TRBV28,.,.,TRBJ2-1,CASSFAYNEQFF,TGTGCCAGCAGTTTTGCGTACAATGAGCAGTTCTTC
TRBV6-5,TRBD2,.,TRBJ2-5,CASSLLGTSPETQYF,TGTGCCAGCAGTTTACTCGGGACTAGCCCTGAGACCCAGTACTTC
TRBV6-5,.,.,TRBJ2-2,CASSDDGSWAGELFF,TGTGCCAGCAGCGATGACGGGAGCTGGGCCGGGGAGCTGTTTTTT
TRBV11-2,TRBD2,.,TRBJ2-1,CASSFGGGPVNEQFF,TGTGCCAGCAGCTTCGGGGGAGGGCCGGTTAATGAGCAGTTCTTC
TRBV4-1,.,.,TRBJ2-7,CASSQTDSKAFEQYF,TGCGCCAGCAGCCAAACGGACAGCAAAGCTTTCGAGCAGTACTTC
TRBV19,.,.,TRBJ1-3,CASARASGNTIYF,TGTGCCAGTGCACGCGCCTCTGGAAACACCATATATTTT
TRBV29-1,.,.,TRBJ2-1,CSVGRTGLARGDEQFF,TGCAGCGTTGGAAGGACTGGATTGGCAAGGGGCGATGAGCAGTTCTTC
TRBV6-5,TRBD2,.,TRBJ2-5,CASSYSGRETQYF,TGTGCCAGCAGTTACTCCGGGAGGGAGACCCAGTACTTC
TRBV18,.,.,TRBJ2-3,CASSPYGADTQYF,TGTGCCAGCTCACCGTACGGGGCAGATACGCAGTATTTT
TRBV7-9,.,.,TRBJ1-1,CASSESRVQSEAFF,TGTGCCAGCAGCGAGAGCAGGGTCCAGAGTGAAGCTTTCTTT
TRBV2,.,.,TRBJ2-3,CASAGSTDTQYF,TGTGCCAGCGCTGGTAGCACAGATACGCAGTATTTT
TRBV5-1,TRBD1,.,TRBJ1-2,CASSLNTGAYGYTF,TGCGCCAGCAGCTTGAATACAGGGGCCTATGGCTACACCTTC
TRBV7-2,TRBD2,.,TRBJ2-4,CASSPYPGTSGAKNIQYF,TGTGCCAGCAGCCCCTATCCTGGGACTAGCGGCGCCAAAAACATTCAGTACTTC
TRBV15,.,.,TRBJ2-7,CATSRGTGAYEQYF,TGTGCCACCAGCAGAGGTACAGGAGCCTACGAGCAGTACTTC
TRBV6-6,.,.,TRBJ1-1,CASSSQGNTEAFF,TGTGCCAGCAGTTCTCAAGGAAACACTGAAGCTTTCTTT
TRBV5-5,TRBD1,.,TRBJ2-2,CASSSQGALGGELFF,TGTGCCAGCAGCTCACAGGGGGCGCTGGGCGGGGAGCTGTTTTTT
TRBV19,TRBD2,.,TRBJ2-5,CASSTGLAGETQYF,TGTGCCAGTAGTACTGGACTAGCCGGGGAGACCCAGTACTTC
TRBV5-1,.,.,TRBJ2-2,CASSLGRAGELFF,TGCGCCAGCAGCTTGGGGAGGGCCGGGGAGCTGTTTTTT
TRBV6-5,.,.,TRBJ2-1,CASSQRVRGINEQFF,TGTGCCAGCAGCCAGAGGGTAAGAGGGATCAATGAGCAGTTCTTC
TRBV28,TRBD2,.,TRBJ2-7,CASRARTSGLSYEQYF,TGTGCCAGCAGAGCCCGGACTAGCGGGCTTTCCTACGAGCAGTACTTC
TRBV27,.,once,TRBJ2-7,CASRTRKNYEQYF,TGTGCCAGCAGAACCAGAAAAAACTACGAGCAGTACTTC
TRBV5-1,.,once,TRBJ1-1,CASSLQGGDTEAFF,TGCGCCAGCAGCTTACAGGGAGGCGACACTGAAGCTTTCTTT
TRBV9,.,.,TRBJ2-7,CASSVVQNSYEQYF,TGTGCCAGCAGCGTAGTACAGAATTCCTACGAGCAGTACTTC
TRBV28,.,.,TRBJ2-5,CASSPPTSYLQETQYF,TGTGCCAGCAGTCCACCCACGTCTTATCTCCAAGAGACCCAGTACTTC
TRBV10-3,.,.,TRBJ2-7,CAISEGPTAYEQYF,TGTGCCATCAGTGAGGGACCCACAGCCTACGAGCAGTACTTC
TRBV6-1,.,.,TRBJ1-1,CASRGLNTEAFF,TGTGCCAGCAGAGGACTGAACACTGAAGCTTTCTTT
TRBV7-9,.,.,TRBJ2-7,CASSLIQRGVYEQYF,TGTGCCAGCAGCTTAATTCAACGAGGGGTATACGAGCAGTACTTC
TRBV7-2,TRBD1,.,TRBJ2-5,CASSLRDRGRETQYF,TGTGCCAGCAGCTTACGGGACAGGGGACGCGAGACCCAGTACTTC
TRBV6-5,.,.,TRBJ2-7,CASSPRQLLHEQYF,TGTGCCAGCAGTCCTAGACAACTACTCCACGAGCAGTACTTC
TRBV28,.,once,TRBJ2-5,CAAGRGRRETQYF,TGCGCGGCAGGGAGAGGGAGGCGAGAGACCCAGTACTTC
TRBV5-1,.,.,TRBJ2-7,CASSLDRTYEQYF,TGCGCCAGCAGCTTGGACCGGACCTACGAGCAGTACTTC
TRBV11-2,.,once,TRBJ1-1,CASSLIRGNTEAFF,TGTGCCAGCAGCCTAATTCGGGGGAACACTGAAGCTTTCTTT
TRBV19,.,.,TRBJ1-3,CASRVTGLGDTIYF,TGTGCCAGTAGAGTCACAGGGCTCGGAGACACCATATATTTT
TRBV7-9,.,.,TRBJ2-1,CASWPYELSYNEQFF,TGTGCCAGCTGGCCTTACGAGCTCTCCTACAATGAGCAGTTCTTC